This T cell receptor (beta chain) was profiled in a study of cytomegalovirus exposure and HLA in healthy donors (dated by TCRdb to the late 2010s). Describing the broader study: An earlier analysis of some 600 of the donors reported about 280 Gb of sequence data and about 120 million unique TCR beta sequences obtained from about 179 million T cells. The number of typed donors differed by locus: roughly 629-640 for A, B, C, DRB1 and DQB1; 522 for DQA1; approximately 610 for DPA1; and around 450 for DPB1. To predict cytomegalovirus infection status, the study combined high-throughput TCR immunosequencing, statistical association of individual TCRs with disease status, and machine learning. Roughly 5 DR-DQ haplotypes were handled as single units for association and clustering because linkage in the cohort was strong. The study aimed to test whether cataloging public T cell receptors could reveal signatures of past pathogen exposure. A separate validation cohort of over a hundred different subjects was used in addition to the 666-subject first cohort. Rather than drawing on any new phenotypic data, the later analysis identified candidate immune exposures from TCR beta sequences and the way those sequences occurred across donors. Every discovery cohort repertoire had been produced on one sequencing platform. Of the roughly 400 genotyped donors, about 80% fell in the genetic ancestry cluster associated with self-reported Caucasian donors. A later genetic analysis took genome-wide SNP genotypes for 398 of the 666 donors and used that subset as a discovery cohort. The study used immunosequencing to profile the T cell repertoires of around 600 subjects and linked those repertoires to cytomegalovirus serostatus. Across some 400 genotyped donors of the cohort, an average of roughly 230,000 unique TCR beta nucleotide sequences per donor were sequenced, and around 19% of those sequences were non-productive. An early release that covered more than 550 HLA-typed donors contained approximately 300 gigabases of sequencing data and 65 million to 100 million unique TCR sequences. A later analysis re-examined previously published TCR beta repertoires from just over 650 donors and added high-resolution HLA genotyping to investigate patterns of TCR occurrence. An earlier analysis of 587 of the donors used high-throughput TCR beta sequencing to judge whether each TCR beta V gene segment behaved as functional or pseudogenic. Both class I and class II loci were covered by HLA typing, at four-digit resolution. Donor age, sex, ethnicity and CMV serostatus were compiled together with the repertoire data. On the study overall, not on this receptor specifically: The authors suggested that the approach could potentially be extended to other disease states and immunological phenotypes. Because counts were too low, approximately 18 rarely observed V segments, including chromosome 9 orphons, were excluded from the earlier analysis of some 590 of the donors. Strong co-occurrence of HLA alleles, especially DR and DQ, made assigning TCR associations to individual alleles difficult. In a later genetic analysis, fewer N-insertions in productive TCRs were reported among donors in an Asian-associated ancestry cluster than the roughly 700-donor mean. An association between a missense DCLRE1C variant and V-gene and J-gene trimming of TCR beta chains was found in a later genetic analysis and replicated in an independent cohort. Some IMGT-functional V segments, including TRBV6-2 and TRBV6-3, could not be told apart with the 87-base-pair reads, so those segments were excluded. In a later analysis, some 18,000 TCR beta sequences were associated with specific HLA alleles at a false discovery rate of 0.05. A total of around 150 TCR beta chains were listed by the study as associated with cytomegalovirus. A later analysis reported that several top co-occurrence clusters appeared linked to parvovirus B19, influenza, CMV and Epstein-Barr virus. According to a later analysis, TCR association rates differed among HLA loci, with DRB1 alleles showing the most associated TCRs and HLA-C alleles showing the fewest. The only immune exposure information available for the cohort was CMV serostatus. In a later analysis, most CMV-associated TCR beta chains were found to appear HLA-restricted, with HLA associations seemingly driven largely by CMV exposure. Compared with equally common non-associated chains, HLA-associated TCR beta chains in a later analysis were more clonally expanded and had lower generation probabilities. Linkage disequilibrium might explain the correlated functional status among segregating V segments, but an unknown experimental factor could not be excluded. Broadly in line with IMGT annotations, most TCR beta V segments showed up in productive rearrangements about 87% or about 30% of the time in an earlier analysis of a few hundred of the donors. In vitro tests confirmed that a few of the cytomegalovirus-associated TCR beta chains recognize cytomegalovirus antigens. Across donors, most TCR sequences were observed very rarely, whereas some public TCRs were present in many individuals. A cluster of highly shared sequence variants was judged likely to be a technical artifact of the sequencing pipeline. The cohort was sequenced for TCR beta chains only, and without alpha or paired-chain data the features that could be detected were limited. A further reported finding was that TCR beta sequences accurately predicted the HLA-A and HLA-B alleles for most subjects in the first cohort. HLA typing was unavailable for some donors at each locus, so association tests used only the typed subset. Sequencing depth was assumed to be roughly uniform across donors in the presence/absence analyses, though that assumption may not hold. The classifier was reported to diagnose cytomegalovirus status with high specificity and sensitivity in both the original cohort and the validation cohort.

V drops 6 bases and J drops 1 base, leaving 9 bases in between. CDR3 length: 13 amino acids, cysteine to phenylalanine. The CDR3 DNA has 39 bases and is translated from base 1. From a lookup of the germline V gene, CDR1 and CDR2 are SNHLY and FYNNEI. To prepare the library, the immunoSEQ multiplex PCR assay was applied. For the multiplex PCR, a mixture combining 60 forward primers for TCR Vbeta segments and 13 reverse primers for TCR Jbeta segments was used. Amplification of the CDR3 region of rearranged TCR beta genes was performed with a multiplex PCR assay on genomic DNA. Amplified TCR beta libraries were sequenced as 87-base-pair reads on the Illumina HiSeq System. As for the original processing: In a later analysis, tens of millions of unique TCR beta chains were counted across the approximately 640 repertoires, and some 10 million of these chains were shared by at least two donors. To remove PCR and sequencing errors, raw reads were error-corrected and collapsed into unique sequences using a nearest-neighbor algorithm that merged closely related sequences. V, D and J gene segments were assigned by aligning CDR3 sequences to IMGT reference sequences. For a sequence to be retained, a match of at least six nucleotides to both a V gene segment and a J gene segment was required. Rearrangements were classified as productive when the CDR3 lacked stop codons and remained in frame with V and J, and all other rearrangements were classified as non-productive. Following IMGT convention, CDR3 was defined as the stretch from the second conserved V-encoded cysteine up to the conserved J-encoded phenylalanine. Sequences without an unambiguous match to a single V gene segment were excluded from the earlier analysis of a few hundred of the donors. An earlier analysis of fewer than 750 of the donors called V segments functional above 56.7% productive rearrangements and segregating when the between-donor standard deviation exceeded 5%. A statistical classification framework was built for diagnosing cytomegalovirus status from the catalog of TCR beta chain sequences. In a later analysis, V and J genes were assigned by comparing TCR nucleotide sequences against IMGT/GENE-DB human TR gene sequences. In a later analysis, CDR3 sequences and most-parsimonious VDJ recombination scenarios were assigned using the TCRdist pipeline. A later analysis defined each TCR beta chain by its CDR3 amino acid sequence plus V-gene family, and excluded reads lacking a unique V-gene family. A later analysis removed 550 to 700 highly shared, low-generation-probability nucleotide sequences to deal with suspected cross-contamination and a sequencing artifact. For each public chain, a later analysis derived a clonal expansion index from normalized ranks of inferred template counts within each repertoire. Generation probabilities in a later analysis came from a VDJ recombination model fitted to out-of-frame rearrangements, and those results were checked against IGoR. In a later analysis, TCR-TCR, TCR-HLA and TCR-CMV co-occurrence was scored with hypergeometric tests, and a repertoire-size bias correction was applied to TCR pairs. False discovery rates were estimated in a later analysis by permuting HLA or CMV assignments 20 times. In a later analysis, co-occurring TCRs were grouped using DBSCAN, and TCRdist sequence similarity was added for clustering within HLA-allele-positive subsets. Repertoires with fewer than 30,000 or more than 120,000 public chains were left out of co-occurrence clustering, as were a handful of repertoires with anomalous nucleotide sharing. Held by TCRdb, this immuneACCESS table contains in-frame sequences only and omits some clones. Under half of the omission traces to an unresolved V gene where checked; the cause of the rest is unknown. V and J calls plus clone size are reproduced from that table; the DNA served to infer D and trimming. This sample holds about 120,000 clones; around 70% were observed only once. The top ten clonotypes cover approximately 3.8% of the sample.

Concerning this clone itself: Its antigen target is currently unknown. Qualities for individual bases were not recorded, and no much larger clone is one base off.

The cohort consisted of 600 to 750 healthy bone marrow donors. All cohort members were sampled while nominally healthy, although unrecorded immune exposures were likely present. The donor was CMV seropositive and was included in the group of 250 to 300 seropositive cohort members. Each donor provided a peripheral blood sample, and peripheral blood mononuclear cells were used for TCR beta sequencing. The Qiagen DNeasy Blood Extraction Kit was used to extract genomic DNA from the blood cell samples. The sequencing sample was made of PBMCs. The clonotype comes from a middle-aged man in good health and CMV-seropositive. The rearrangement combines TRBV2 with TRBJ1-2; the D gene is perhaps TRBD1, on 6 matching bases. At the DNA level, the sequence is TGTGCCAGCAGCGTACAGGGTAACTATGGCTACACCTTC. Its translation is CASSVQGNYGYTF.